A single sample gave rise to the 9 T cell receptor beta chains below, sequenced in a study of technical replicates of blood from a handful of donors. Generated by immunoSEQ multiplex PCR, the TCRdb table keeps only in-frame clones and is missing some. This sample carries tens of thousands of clones, roughly 95% of them seen once, and the ten largest clones take 0.2% to 0.25%. Sequenced: T cells isolated from PBMCs. The receptor source for this set is a human donor in good health.

The chain has TRBV7-8 and TRBJ2-2; D uncertain. Germline CDR1 reads SGHVS; CDR2 reads FQNEAQ. The V gene lost 5 bases and the J gene lost 1 base, with 11 bases spanning the gap. The CDR3 has 15 residues. The CDR3 region is CASSGFQVNTGELFF. Written as DNA, the CDR3 is TGTGCCAGCAGCGGTTTCCAGGTGAACACCGGGGAGCTGTTTTTT.

This chain uses TRBV7-9 with TRBJ2-7; D perhaps matches TRBD1 (5 bases). The CDR3 covers 15 residues. The V and J ends lost 5 bases and 4 bases respectively, with 18 bases between them. From germline, CDR1 is SEHNR and CDR2 FQNEAQ (reference sequence). In DNA form, the CDR3 reads TGTGCCAGCAGCCCCCCGTGGGGAAGGGGATACGAGCAGTACTTC. It yields the protein CASSPPWGRGYEQYF.

This clone was detected a few times. This rearrangement joins TRBV15 to TRBJ2-1; no firm D call. Trimming left V 5 bases short and J 6 bases short, with 17 bases between. The CDR3 contains 15 residues. Germline assignment: CDR1 LNHNV and CDR2 YYDKDF (reference sequence). The CDR3 spells CATSDERPPGNEQFF. CDR3 coding DNA: TGTGCCACCAGCGATGAGCGCCCCCCCGGCAATGAGCAGTTCTTC.

This clone was seen a few times. This chain links TRBV10-2 with TRBJ1-1, with D hard to call. The V end was cut by 0 bases, the J end by 3 bases, with 2 bases between. The CDR3 loop spans 12 amino acids. Germline CDR1 and CDR2: WSHSY and SAAADI. CDR3 residues: CASSESYTEAFF. For the CDR3, the DNA is TGCGCCAGCAGTGAGTCCTACACTGAAGCTTTCTTT.

The CDR3 region is CASSTAAGGTGELFF. CDR3 sequence (DNA): TGCGCCAGCAGCACCGCGGCGGGAGGCACCGGGGAGCTGTTTTTT. V gene TRBV5-1 combines with J gene TRBJ2-2, with 8 positions matching TRBD2. There are 15 residues in the CDR3. Trimming cost V 4 bases and J 4 bases; bases outside gene matches: 6. Germline V gene lookup returns CDR1 SGHRS and CDR2 YFSETQ.

The chain recombines TRBV6-5 with TRBJ1-2; 11 bases match TRBD1. Germline lookup yields CDR1 MNHEY and CDR2 SVGAGI. V dropped 4 bases and J dropped 7; count of bases not matched to a gene: 8. The CDR3 spans 15 residues. Written as DNA, the CDR3 is TGTGCCAGCAGTTCCCGGACAGGGGGCTGGGGTGGCTACACCTTC. Translating gives CASSSRTGGWGGYTF.

This chain joins TRBV4-1 and TRBJ2-7; a possible D gene is TRBD2 (6 bases). This CDR3 has 18 residues. The germline V gene encodes CDR1 MGHRA and CDR2 YSYEKL. V lost 0 bases and J 3 bases, leaving 21 bases between the germline ends. CDR3 sequence (DNA): TGCGCCAGCAGCCAAGATACGGGTAAGGCGGGATGGGGCTACGAGCAGTACTTC. Translation: CASSQDTGKAGWGYEQYF.

The V call is TRBV5-1, the J call TRBJ2-1; D may be TRBD1 (6 bases). The CDR3 contains 13 residues. Looked up from germline, CDR1 is SGHRS and CDR2 is YFSETQ. The ends were cut back, 4 bases at V and 8 bases at J, with 13 bases in the middle. The CDR3 loop reads CASSGNAGDEQFF. The CDR3 DNA reads as TGCGCCAGCAGCGGCAATGCAGGGGATGAGCAGTTCTTC.

The rearrangement joins TRBV28 to TRBJ2-1; 10 bases match TRBD2. Trimming removed 8 bases from V and 0 bases from J; junction bases left unmatched: 1. Germline lookup yields CDR1 MDHEN and CDR2 SYDVKM. CDR3 size: 14 residues. In DNA, the CDR3 is TGTGCCAGCGCTAGCGGGAGCTCCTACAATGAGCAGTTCTTC. Its protein is CASASGSSYNEQFF.